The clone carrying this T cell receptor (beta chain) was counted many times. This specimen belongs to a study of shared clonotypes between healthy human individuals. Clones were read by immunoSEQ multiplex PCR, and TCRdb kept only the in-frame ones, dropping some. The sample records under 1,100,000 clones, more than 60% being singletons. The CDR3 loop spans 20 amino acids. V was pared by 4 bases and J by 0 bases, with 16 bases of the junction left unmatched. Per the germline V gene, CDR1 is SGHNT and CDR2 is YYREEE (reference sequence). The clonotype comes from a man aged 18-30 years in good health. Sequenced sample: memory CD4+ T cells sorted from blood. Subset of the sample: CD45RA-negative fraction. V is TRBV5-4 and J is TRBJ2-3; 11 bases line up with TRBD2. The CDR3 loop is CASSPGGRLAGLISTDTQYF. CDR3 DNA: TGTGCCAGCAGCCCTGGGGGGCGACTAGCGGGATTAATTAGCACAGATACGCAGTATTTT.